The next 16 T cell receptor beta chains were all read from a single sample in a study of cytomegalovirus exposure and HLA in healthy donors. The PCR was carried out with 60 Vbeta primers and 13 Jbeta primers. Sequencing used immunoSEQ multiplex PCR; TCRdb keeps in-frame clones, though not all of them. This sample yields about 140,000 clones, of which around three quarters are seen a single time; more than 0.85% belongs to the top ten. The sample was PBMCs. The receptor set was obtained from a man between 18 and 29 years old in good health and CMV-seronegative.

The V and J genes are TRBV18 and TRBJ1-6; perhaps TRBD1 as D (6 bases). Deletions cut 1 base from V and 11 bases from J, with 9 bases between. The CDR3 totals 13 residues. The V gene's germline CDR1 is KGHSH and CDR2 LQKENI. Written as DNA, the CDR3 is TGTGCCAGCTCACCACGACAGGAACCACCCCTCCACTTT. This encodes CASSPRQEPPLHF.

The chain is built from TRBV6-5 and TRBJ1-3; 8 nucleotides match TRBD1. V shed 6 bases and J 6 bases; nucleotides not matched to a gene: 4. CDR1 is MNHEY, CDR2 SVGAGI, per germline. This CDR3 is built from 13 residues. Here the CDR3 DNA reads TGTGCCAGCAGCTTACAGGGGGAAAACACCATATATTTT. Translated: CASSLQGENTIYF.

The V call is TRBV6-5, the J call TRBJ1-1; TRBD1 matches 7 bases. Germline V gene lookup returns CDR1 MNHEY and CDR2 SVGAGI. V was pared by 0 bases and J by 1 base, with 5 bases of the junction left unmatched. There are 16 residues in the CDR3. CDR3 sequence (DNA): TGTGCCAGCAGTTACTCGTGGGACAGACCGAACACTGAAGCTTTCTTT. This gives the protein CASSYSWDRPNTEAFF.

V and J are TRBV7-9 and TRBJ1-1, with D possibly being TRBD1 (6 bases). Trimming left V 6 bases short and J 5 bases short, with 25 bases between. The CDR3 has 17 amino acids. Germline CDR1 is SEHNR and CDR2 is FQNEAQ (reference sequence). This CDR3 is CASRGGRAGAPRTEAFF. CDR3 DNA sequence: TGTGCCAGCAGGGGGGGGAGGGCAGGGGCCCCCAGGACTGAAGCTTTCTTT.

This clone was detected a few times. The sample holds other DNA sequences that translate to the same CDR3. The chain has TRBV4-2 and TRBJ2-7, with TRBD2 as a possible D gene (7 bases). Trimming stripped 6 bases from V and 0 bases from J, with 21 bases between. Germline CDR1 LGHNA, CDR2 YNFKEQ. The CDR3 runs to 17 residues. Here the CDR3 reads CASSLQSAGASSYEQYF. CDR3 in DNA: TGTGCCAGCAGTCTTCAATCGGCGGGGGCGAGCTCCTACGAGCAGTACTTC.

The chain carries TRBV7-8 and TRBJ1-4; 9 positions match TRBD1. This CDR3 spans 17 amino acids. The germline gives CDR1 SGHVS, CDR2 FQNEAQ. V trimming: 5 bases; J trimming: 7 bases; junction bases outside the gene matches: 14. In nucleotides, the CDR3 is TGTGCCAGCAGCAAGCCAAGGACAGGGGCAAGGGGTGAAAAACTGTTTTTT. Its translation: CASSKPRTGARGEKLFF.

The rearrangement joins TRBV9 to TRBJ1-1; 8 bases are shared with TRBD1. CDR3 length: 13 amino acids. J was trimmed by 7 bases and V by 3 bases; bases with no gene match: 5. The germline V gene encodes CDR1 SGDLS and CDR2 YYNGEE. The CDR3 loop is CASSALGQGEAFF. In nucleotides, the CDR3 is TGTGCCAGCAGCGCCTTAGGACAGGGTGAAGCTTTCTTT.

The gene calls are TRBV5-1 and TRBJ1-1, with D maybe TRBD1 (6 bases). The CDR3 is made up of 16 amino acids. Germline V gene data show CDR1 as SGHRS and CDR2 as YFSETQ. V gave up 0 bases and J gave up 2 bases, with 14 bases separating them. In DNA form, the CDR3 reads TGCGCCAGCAGCTTGGCCCGAGACAGGCGAAACACTGAAGCTTTCTTT. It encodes CASSLARDRRNTEAFF.

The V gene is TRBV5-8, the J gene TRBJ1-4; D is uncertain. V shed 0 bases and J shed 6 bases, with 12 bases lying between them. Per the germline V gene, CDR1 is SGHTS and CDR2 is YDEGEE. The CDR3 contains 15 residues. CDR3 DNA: TGTGCCAGCAGCTTGGGAGGAAGGAGGGATGAAAAACTGTTTTTT. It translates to CASSLGGRRDEKLFF.

The CDR3 reads CASSFTLDSTHGGYTF. The CDR3 DNA sequence: TGTGCCAGCAGCTTCACCCTGGACAGCACCCATGGGGGCTACACCTTC. The chain couples TRBV7-2 to TRBJ1-2; D might be TRBD1 (6 bases). The CDR3 has 16 residues. The ends were cut back, 3 bases at V and 8 bases at J, with 22 bases in the middle. CDR1 and CDR2 (germline): SGHTA, FQGNSA.

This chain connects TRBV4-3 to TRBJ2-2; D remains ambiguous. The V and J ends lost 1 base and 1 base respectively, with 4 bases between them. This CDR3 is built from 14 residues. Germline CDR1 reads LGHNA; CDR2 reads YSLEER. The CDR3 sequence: CASSQGQNTGELFF. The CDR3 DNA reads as TGCGCCAGCAGCCAAGGTCAGAACACCGGGGAGCTGTTTTTT.

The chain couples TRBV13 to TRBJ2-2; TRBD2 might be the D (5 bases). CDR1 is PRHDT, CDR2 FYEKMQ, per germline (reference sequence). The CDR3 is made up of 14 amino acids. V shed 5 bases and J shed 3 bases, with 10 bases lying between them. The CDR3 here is CASSPIGDTGELFF. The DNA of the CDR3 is TGTGCCAGCAGCCCTATCGGGGACACCGGGGAGCTGTTTTTT.

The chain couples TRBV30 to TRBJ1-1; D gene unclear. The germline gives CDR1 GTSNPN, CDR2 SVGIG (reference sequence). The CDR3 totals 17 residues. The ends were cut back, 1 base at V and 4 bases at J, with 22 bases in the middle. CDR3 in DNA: TGTGCCTGGAGTGGGGAGCGTAGGGTGGGTTCAGGCACTGAAGCTTTCTTT. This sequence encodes CAWSGERRVGSGTEAFF.

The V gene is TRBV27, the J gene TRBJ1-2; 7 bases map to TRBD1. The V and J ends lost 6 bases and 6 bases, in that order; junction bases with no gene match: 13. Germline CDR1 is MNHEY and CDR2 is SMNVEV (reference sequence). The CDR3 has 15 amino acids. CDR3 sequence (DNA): TGTGCCAGCAGAACGTTCGTGAGGGGGCGTAATGGCTACACCTTC. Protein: CASRTFVRGRNGYTF.

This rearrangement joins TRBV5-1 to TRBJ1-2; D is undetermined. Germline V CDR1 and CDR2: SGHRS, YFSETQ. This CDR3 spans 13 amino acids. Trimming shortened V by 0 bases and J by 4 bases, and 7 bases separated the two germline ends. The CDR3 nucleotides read TGCGCCAGCAGCTTGGGGGCATTCTATGGCTACACCTTC. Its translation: CASSLGAFYGYTF.

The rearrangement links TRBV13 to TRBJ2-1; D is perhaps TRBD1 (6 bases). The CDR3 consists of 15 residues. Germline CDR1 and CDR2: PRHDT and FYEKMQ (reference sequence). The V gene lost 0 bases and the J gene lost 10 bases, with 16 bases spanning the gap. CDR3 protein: CASSLGLAGVNEQFF. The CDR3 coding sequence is TGTGCCAGCAGCTTAGGCCTGGCAGGGGTGAACGAGCAGTTCTTC.